This T cell receptor beta chain came from a study of T-cell memory formation after mild COVID-19. From germline, CDR1 is MNHEY and CDR2 SMNVEV (reference sequence). V lost 2 bases to trimming and J lost 8 bases; unmatched junction nucleotides: 2. The CDR3 length is 13 residues. This clonotype was counted only a few times. TCRdb recomputed calls from the 5' RACE reads with MiXCR, one row per CDR3 protein. The sample has fewer than 110,000 distinct CDR3 sequences; 14% are singletons. The V gene is TRBV27, the J gene TRBJ1-2, with 10 bases matching TRBD1. Sequenced: PBMCs or a T cell subset sorted from them (not recorded which). This clonotype was sampled from a man in his late teens or twenties who had mild COVID-19 (a few samples of this study predate the infection). Cell type and time point are not known. The DNA for the CDR3 is TGTGCCAGCAGTTTAGGGACAGGGGTCGGCTACACCTTC. Its protein product is CASSLGTGVGYTF.